This entry concerns a single TCR beta chain. No antigen is known for it. Per-base qualities were not stored, and no clone one base away is much larger. Libraries were built with 5' RACE. The run used an Illumina HiSeq 2500. A second PCR of roughly 6 to 11 cycles was run with a J-beta primer mix and a sample-barcoded 5' primer. A template-switch 5' adaptor carrying 12 random nucleotides introduced a unique molecular identifier onto each TCR beta cDNA molecule. At least 2.5 million CDR3-containing paired-end reads were obtained from each sample. First-strand cDNA synthesis was performed from all RNA using the Mint cDNA synthesis kit, with priming by a TRBC-specific oligonucleotide. All cDNA was treated with uracil-DNA glycosylase and then went through a first 18-cycle PCR with the universal primers M1SS and BC2_uni_R. Per the authors' processing: Each sample was normalized by randomly selecting 1 million high-quality reads, each carrying a distinct molecular identifier. Instead of being binned into consensus sequences, reads with shared molecular identifiers were discarded. CDR3 identification, clonotype clustering and error correction used MiTCR with a Q25 quality threshold and the strictest error-elimination algorithm. A nonparametric unseen species model with Euler transformation was used to estimate a lower bound on total TCR beta diversity. TCRdb applied fastp at Q25 and MiXCR to the public reads, then kept only in-frame beta chains. Rows merge per CDR3 protein into single entries with the most common DNA and genes. These V and J calls originate from TCRdb's pipeline instead of the authors' own analysis. The sample has approximately 1.5 million distinct CDR3 sequences on record, roughly 32% of them singletons. The ten largest make up approximately 10% of the sample.

V was cut back by 0 bases and J by 3 bases, leaving a gap of 11 bases between them. The CDR3, cysteine through phenylalanine, is 15 amino acids long. Only CDR3 DNA remains: 45 bases, in frame from the first base. CDR1 and CDR2 are read off the germline V gene (reference sequence) as SGHNT and YYREEE. Donors were 39 systemically healthy Caucasian individuals from Russia aged 6 to 90 years. Each donor gave approximately 9.3 milliliters of peripheral blood, collected into EDTA-treated Vacutainer tubes. PBMCs were isolated by Ficoll-Paque density-gradient centrifugation, with at least 6 million obtained per sample. Trizol reagent was used to extract total RNA from PBMCs, with at least 6 micrograms per sample. The percentages of naive CD45RAhigh/CD27high T cells were determined by flow cytometry on a PBMC aliquot from every donor. This sample stems from a study of blood T cells in healthy people across ages (dated by TCRdb to the mid-2010s). Looking at the study overall: In model experiments, roughly one uniquely barcoded TCR beta cDNA molecule per two T cells was captured by template switching. For two donors (one aged 18 to 30 and one aged 80 or older), the study analyzed two additional independent replicas of 1 million unique cDNA reads from the same blood draw. Four age groups were formed from the donors: young (average 16 years), middle-aged (roughly 38), aged (around 68) and long-lived (82). Donors of different ages were randomly distributed across sequencing lanes to avoid experimental bias. Age-related changes in TCR beta repertoire diversity were measured in the study by deep sequencing normalized with unique cDNA molecular identifiers.

Results the study describes overall, beyond this receptor: Compared with the aged group, the long-lived group had more naive CD4+ T cells, fewer expanded clones and increased TCR diversity, a pattern suggesting age selection. Since profiling was done on bulk unsorted PBMCs, naive and antigen-experienced compartments could not be conclusively compared. Total diversity estimates from one million sequenced T cells were considered lower bounds and underestimates. Because donor CMV infection status was unknown, age-related changes in expanded clonotypes were potentially confounded. There was a strong correlation between observed TCR beta diversity and the percentage of naive T cells measured by flow cytometry. Observed TCR beta diversity per million T cells fell roughly linearly with age, and a significant reduction was already apparent by age around 40.

This TCR came from a woman in her twenties or thirties in good health. Sequenced: blood. In this chain, TRBV5-4 is recombined with TRBJ2-3, with the D gene not clear enough to name. The base sequence is TGTGCCAGCAGCTTGGAAGAGATTAGGACAGATACGCAGTATTTT. Its protein is CASSLEEIRTDTQYF.